Listed below are T cell receptor beta chains from one sample, sequenced in a study of early stage breast cancer tumors. Assay: immunoSEQ multiplex PCR; the TCRdb copy retains only in-frame clones and omits some. The sample includes about 51,000 clones, approximately 78% of them seen just once. Material: blood. These receptors were taken from a person between 35 and 49 years old with breast cancer. Both conserved end residues are part of each CDR3. The D gene is left open where the match is weak. Expanded clones get a size class; other rows say once, few or many, or leave the size out.

J: TRBJ2-1
V: TRBV5-1
D: TRBD2
size: .
CDR3: CASSTAGTRVDEQFF
DNA: TGCGCCAGCAGCACCGCCGGGACTAGAGTAGATGAGCAGTTCTTC

J: TRBJ2-1
V: TRBV7-3
D: .
size: .
CDR3: CASSLSQGPYNEQFF
DNA: TGTGCCAGCAGCTTAAGCCAGGGGCCCTACAATGAGCAGTTCTTC

J: TRBJ1-1
V: TRBV20-1
D: .
size: .
CDR3: CSARVNTEAFF
DNA: TGCAGTGCTAGGGTGAACACTGAAGCTTTCTTT

J: TRBJ2-1
V: TRBV15
D: TRBD2
size: .
CDR3: CATSRLAGGFSNEQFF
DNA: TGTGCCACCAGCAGATTGGCGGGAGGATTTAGTAATGAGCAGTTCTTC

J: TRBJ2-2
V: TRBV5-1
D: TRBD2
size: .
CDR3: CASSPRTGGLTNTGELFF
DNA: TGCGCCAGCAGCCCCAGGACGGGAGGGCTGACGAACACCGGGGAGCTGTTTTTT

J: TRBJ2-2
V: TRBV27
D: TRBD2
size: few
CDR3: CASSREVVAGELFF
DNA: TGTGCCAGCAGTCGGGAGGTTGTAGCCGGGGAGCTGTTTTTT

J: TRBJ2-5
V: TRBV6-1
D: TRBD1
size: .
CDR3: CASTNRGGETQYF
DNA: TGTGCCAGCACTAACAGGGGCGGGGAGACCCAGTACTTC

J: TRBJ2-5
V: TRBV2
D: .
size: .
CDR3: CASRQTGLLTETQYF
DNA: TGTGCCAGCAGGCAAACGGGACTCCTAACGGAGACCCAGTACTTC

J: TRBJ1-4
V: TRBV30
D: .
size: .
CDR3: CAWSVSGYEKLFF
DNA: TGTGCCTGGAGTGTATCCGGGTATGAAAAACTGTTTTTT

J: TRBJ2-3
V: TRBV11-2
D: .
size: .
CDR3: CASSPAAGPFTDTQYF
DNA: TGTGCCAGCAGTCCAGCGGCCGGGCCTTTCACAGATACGCAGTATTTT

J: TRBJ1-1
V: TRBV6-1
D: .
size: .
CDR3: CASSEGAGYGSNTEAFF
DNA: TGTGCCAGCAGTGAAGGGGCGGGGTACGGGTCCAACACTGAAGCTTTCTTT

J: TRBJ1-2
V: TRBV5-1
D: TRBD1
size: few
CDR3: CASSAQGATEDGYTF
DNA: TGCGCCAGCAGCGCGCAGGGGGCCACAGAGGATGGCTACACCTTC

J: TRBJ2-2
V: TRBV5-1
D: TRBD2
size: .
CDR3: CASSLRLAGPGTGELFF
DNA: TGCGCCAGCAGCTTGCGACTAGCGGGCCCGGGGACCGGGGAGCTGTTTTTT

J: TRBJ2-1
V: TRBV6-1
D: TRBD2
size: .
CDR3: CASRVSGTLNNEQFF
DNA: TGTGCCAGCAGAGTTAGCGGGACATTAAACAATGAGCAGTTCTTC

J: TRBJ1-2
V: TRBV7-8
D: TRBD1
size: .
CDR3: CASSPQGAGYGYTF
DNA: TGTGCCAGCAGCCCACAGGGGGCGGGCTATGGCTACACCTTC

J: TRBJ2-3
V: TRBV29-1
D: TRBD2
size: .
CDR3: CSAGGLADNTDTQYF
DNA: TGCAGCGCCGGGGGACTAGCGGATAACACAGATACGCAGTATTTT

J: TRBJ2-3
V: TRBV2
D: .
size: .
CDR3: CASSSLAREWLSTDTQYF
DNA: TGTGCCAGCAGTTCTTTGGCGAGAGAGTGGTTAAGCACAGATACGCAGTATTTT

J: TRBJ1-2
V: TRBV25-1
D: .
size: .
CDR3: CASSPRREYGYGYTF
DNA: TGTGCCAGCAGTCCCCGTCGAGAGTACGGCTATGGCTACACCTTC

J: TRBJ1-1
V: TRBV18
D: .
size: .
CDR3: CASSPPSTAEAFF
DNA: TGTGCCAGCTCACCACCTTCTACCGCTGAAGCTTTCTTT

J: TRBJ2-1
V: TRBV5-1
D: TRBD2
size: .
CDR3: CASSLALAGVPEQFF
DNA: TGCGCCAGCAGCTTGGCCCTAGCGGGAGTCCCTGAGCAGTTCTTC

J: TRBJ2-6
V: TRBV19
D: .
size: .
CDR3: CASSSGGANVLTF
DNA: TGTGCCAGTAGTAGTGGTGGGGCCAACGTCCTGACTTTC

J: TRBJ2-7
V: TRBV14
D: TRBD1
size: .
CDR3: CASSQVIIGDSSYEQYF
DNA: TGTGCCAGCAGCCAAGTGATCATCGGGGACAGCTCCTACGAGCAGTACTTC

J: TRBJ2-7
V: TRBV11-2
D: TRBD2
size: .
CDR3: CATSGLAANSSYEQYF
DNA: TGTGCCACCTCGGGACTAGCGGCCAACAGCTCCTACGAGCAGTACTTC

J: TRBJ2-5
V: TRBV5-1
D: TRBD2
size: .
CDR3: CASSLGLAAPSGETQYF
DNA: TGCGCCAGCAGCTTGGGGCTAGCGGCTCCGTCAGGGGAGACCCAGTACTTC

J: TRBJ1-1
V: TRBV6-1
D: .
size: few
CDR3: CASSESMNTEAFF
DNA: TGTGCCAGCAGTGAATCCATGAACACTGAAGCTTTCTTT

J: TRBJ1-5
V: TRBV5-1
D: .
size: .
CDR3: CASSLVGDPNQPQHF
DNA: TGCGCCAGCAGCTTGGTAGGGGACCCCAATCAGCCCCAGCATTTT

J: TRBJ2-2
V: TRBV9
D: TRBD2
size: .
CDR3: CASSGTTTGELFF
DNA: TGTGCCAGCAGTGGGACTACCACCGGGGAGCTGTTTTTT

J: TRBJ2-7
V: TRBV10-3
D: .
size: .
CDR3: CAISELVEQYF
DNA: TGTGCCATCAGTGAGCTAGTAGAGCAGTACTTC

J: TRBJ2-7
V: TRBV5-1
D: TRBD2
size: .
CDR3: CASSLAGGGYEQYF
DNA: TGCGCCAGCAGCTTGGCGGGAGGGGGCTACGAGCAGTACTTC

J: TRBJ1-2
V: TRBV19
D: .
size: few
CDR3: CASTRSGGEGVYGYTF
DNA: TGTGCCAGTACCCGGAGCGGGGGAGAAGGGGTCTATGGCTACACCTTC

J: TRBJ2-2
V: TRBV27
D: TRBD2
size: .
CDR3: CASSADLAGVAGELFF
DNA: TGTGCCAGCAGCGCGGACCTAGCGGGAGTGGCCGGGGAGCTGTTTTTT

J: TRBJ2-1
V: TRBV30
D: .
size: .
CDR3: CAWAAHLGNEQFF
DNA: TGTGCCTGGGCGGCCCATCTTGGGAATGAGCAGTTCTTC

J: TRBJ2-2
V: TRBV7-3
D: TRBD2
size: .
CDR3: CASSPRGGLAGATGELFF
DNA: TGTGCCAGCAGCCCGAGGGGGGGACTAGCGGGAGCCACCGGGGAGCTGTTTTTT

J: TRBJ2-7
V: TRBV5-1
D: .
size: .
CDR3: CASSSRPSVVTTYEQYF
DNA: TGCGCCAGCAGCTCAAGACCAAGCGTCGTTACTACCTACGAGCAGTACTTC

J: TRBJ2-3
V: TRBV19
D: TRBD2
size: .
CDR3: CASRNLAGGRSDTQYF
DNA: TGTGCCAGTAGGAATCTAGCGGGAGGGCGATCAGATACGCAGTATTTT

J: TRBJ2-1
V: TRBV29-1
D: TRBD2
size: .
CDR3: CSGGLAGAYNEQFF
DNA: TGCAGCGGGGGGTTAGCGGGAGCTTACAATGAGCAGTTCTTC

J: TRBJ2-3
V: TRBV19
D: TRBD2
size: few
CDR3: CASTTTSGVDTQYF
DNA: TGTGCCAGTACCACGACTAGCGGGGTGGATACGCAGTATTTT

J: TRBJ2-1
V: TRBV5-4
D: TRBD2
size: .
CDR3: CASSQEGAGGPDEQFF
DNA: TGTGCCAGCAGCCAAGAAGGAGCGGGAGGGCCGGATGAGCAGTTCTTC

J: TRBJ2-7
V: TRBV19
D: TRBD1
size: few
CDR3: CASSTSQGANYEQYF
DNA: TGTGCCAGTAGTACCTCTCAGGGGGCCAACTACGAGCAGTACTTC